This record concerns one T cell receptor (beta chain) sequence. What it binds is unknown. The entry originates in a study of T-cell memory formation after mild COVID-19. TCRdb recomputed calls from the 5' RACE reads with MiXCR, one row per CDR3 protein. The sample yields around 500,000 distinct CDR3 sequences, around a sixth seen once. Findings and limits, study-wide: Day 15 to 85 contracting clones showed balanced CD4/CD8; day 15 to 37 expanders favored CD4+. Still unconfirmed is whether the second-wave clones peaking on day 37 recognized SARS-CoV-2.

Germline CDR1 reads DFQATT; CDR2 reads SNEGSKA (reference sequence). The CDR3 totals 12 residues. With V trimmed by 5 bases and J by 4 bases, 3 bases remained unmatched. The sample consisted of PBMCs or a T cell subset sorted from them (not recorded which). This chain links TRBV20-1 with TRBJ2-5, with 8 bases matching TRBD1. This receptor was obtained from an adult woman who had mild COVID-19 (a few samples of this study predate the infection). Cell type and time point are not known. The chain's CDR3 is CSAGQGGETQYF. CDR3 DNA: TGCAGTGCTGGACAGGGAGGAGAGACCCAGTACTTC.